These T cell receptor beta chains were read from a single sample in a study of T cells expressing NK-cell markers. Using the 5' RACE reads, TCRdb records one entry per CDR3 protein without DNA. The sample has about 160,000 distinct CDR3 sequences. The sample consisted of blood T cells: a sorted CD56 or NKG2C T cell subset, CD4+ or CD8+ T cells, or bulk PBMC T cells (not recorded which). Receptors originate from a woman between 18 and 69 years old in good health. Each CDR3 is given with its conserved first and last residue.

CAWQTGSTDTQYF | TRBJ2-3 | TRBV30
CASSLWSSATDTQYF | TRBJ2-3 | TRBV27
CASSLEIGLAGGEQYF | TRBJ2-7 | TRBV5-4
CASSLMAGDANEQFF | TRBJ2-1 | TRBV5-1
CASSQTSGATDTQYF | TRBJ2-3 | TRBV4-2
CASSQGWAGGYEQYF | TRBJ2-7 | TRBV14
CASSYDSTEAFF | TRBJ1-1 | TRBV5-1
CASRGQNLYNEQFF | TRBJ2-1 | TRBV5-1
CASTRPRYYGYTF | TRBJ1-2 | TRBV12-3/TRBV12-4
CASSVAGTSGLAQYF | TRBJ2-5 | TRBV9
CATSSHRDRGDEQYF | TRBJ2-7 | TRBV15
CASSWGRGQGAYNEQFF | TRBJ2-1 | TRBV5-1
CASRAGPNQPQHF | TRBJ1-5 | TRBV6-1
CASSRGLVYNEQFF | TRBJ2-1 | TRBV7-8
CASSEGNSNQPQHF | TRBJ1-5 | TRBV5-1
CASTSAPRTSGIPLQETQYF | TRBJ2-5 | TRBV5-1
CASSPPPKGTGELFF | TRBJ2-2 | TRBV18
CATTIGVYGYTF | TRBJ1-2 | TRBV24-1
CAARRGSGELFF | TRBJ2-2 | TRBV12-3/TRBV12-4
CASSLETSGGANQETQYF | TRBJ2-5 | TRBV7-3
CASSPFVLAETQYF | TRBJ2-5 | TRBV2
CASSQTGHNSPLHF | TRBJ1-6 | TRBV5-1
CASSLLSPAGAKNIQYF | TRBJ2-4 | TRBV27
CSVDERQTANTEAFF | TRBJ1-1 | TRBV29-1
CATSRDEAVPQNEQYF | TRBJ2-7 | TRBV15
CATSEGLAGVYNEQFF | TRBJ2-1 | TRBV24-1
CASSFAGKVETEAFF | TRBJ1-1 | TRBV28
CASTLAGVGDTQYF | TRBJ2-3 | TRBV2
CASSPPWTGTGELFF | TRBJ2-2 | TRBV18
CSVEGVRGYGYTF | TRBJ1-2 | TRBV29-1
CASSEAYRNTEAFF | TRBJ1-1 | TRBV2
CASSSEITQGDQPQHF | TRBJ1-5 | TRBV7-9
CASSAGQYNEQFF | TRBJ2-1 | TRBV28
CASSLGGSNTGELFF | TRBJ2-2 | TRBV7-9
CASSLAGFNEKLFF | TRBJ1-4 | TRBV5-1
CASSAVWQGGYGYTF | TRBJ1-2 | TRBV3-1
CASSRGGAYNEQFF | TRBJ2-1 | TRBV7-9
CASSPPTVYEQYF | TRBJ2-7 | TRBV18
CASSLTGQGYSNQPQHF | TRBJ1-5 | TRBV28
CASSPPGGNGDEQFF | TRBJ2-1 | TRBV18
CASSLYIVGGETQYF | TRBJ2-5 | TRBV5-1
CASGLVGGWASRGSNQPQHF | TRBJ1-5 | TRBV12-5
CASSLSGATNEKLFF | TRBJ1-4 | TRBV5-1
CASSFIGTGQYEQYF | TRBJ2-7 | TRBV5-5
CASSSVRDYEQYF | TRBJ2-7 | TRBV27
CSAQGGYNEQFF | TRBJ2-1 | TRBV20-1